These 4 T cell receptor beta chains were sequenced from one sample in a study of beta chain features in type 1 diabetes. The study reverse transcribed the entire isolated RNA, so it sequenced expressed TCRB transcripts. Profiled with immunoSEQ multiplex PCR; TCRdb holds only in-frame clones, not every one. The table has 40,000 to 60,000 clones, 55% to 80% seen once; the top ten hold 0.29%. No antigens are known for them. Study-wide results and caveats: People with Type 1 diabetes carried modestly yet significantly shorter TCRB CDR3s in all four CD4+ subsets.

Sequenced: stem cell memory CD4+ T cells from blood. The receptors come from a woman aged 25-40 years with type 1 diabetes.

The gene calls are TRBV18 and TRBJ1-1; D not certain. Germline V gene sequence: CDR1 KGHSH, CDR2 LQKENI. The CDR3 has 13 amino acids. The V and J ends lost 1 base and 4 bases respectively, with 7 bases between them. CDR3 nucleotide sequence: TGTGCCAGCTCACCACGCGAGATCACTGAAGCTTTCTTT. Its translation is CASSPREITEAFF.

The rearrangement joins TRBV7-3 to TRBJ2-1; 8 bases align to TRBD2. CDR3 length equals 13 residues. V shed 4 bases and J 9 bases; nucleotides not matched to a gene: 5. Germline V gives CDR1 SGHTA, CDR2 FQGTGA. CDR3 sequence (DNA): TGTGCCAGCAGCTCCATAGCGGGATCTGAGCAGTTCTTC. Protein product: CASSSIAGSEQFF.

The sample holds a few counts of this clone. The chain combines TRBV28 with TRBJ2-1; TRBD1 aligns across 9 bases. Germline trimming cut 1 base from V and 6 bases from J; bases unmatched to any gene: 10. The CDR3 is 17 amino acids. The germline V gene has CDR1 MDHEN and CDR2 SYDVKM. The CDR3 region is CASSLSSRTGESNEQFF. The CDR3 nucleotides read TGTGCCAGCAGTTTATCCTCCAGGACAGGGGAGAGCAATGAGCAGTTCTTC.

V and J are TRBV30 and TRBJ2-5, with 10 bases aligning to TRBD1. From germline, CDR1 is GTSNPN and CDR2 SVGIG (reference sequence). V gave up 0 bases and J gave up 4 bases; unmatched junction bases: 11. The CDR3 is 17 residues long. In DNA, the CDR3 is TGTGCCTGGAGTGTGGACAGGGGGGGCAAGTACCGAGAGACCCAGTACTTC. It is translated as CAWSVDRGGKYRETQYF.